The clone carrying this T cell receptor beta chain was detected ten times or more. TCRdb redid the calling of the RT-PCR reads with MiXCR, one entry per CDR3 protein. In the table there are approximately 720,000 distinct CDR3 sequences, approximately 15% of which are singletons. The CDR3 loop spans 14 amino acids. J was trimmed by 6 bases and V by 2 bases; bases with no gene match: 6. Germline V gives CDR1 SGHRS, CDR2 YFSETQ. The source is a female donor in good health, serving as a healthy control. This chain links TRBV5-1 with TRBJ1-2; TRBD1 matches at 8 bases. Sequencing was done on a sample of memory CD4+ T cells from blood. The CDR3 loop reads CASSFGDRSDGYTF. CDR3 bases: TGCGCCAGCAGCTTCGGGGACAGGTCGGATGGCTACACCTTC. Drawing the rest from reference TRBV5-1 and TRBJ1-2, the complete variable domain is KAGVTQTPRYLIKTRGQQVTLSCSPISGHRSVSWYQQTPGQGLQFLFEYFSETQRNKGNFPGRFSGRQFSNSRSEMNVSTLELGDSALYLCASSFGDRSDGYTFGSGTRLTVV.